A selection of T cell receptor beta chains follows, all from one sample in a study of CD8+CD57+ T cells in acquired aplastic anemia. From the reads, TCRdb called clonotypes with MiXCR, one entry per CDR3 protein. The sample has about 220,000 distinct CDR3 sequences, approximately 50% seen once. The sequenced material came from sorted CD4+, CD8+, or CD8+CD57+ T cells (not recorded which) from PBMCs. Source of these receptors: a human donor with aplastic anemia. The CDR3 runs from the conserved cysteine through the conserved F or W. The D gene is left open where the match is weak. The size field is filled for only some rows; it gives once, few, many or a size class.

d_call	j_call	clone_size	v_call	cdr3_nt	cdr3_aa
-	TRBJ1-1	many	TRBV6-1	TGTGCCAGCAGTGCCCAACCTACACAGGGATCTGGCGAAGCTTTCTTT	CASSAQPTQGSGEAFF
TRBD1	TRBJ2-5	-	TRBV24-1	TGTGCCACCAGTCCTTGGACAGGCCAAGAGACCCAGTACTTC	CATSPWTGQETQYF
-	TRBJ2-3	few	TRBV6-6	TGTGCCAGCAGTTACGGGGGGAGAAACACAGATACGCAGTATTTT	CASSYGGRNTDTQYF
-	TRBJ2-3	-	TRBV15	TGTGCCACCAGCAGAGACAGCGGAGGAAACACAGATACGCAGTATTTT	CATSRDSGGNTDTQYF
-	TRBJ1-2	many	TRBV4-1	TGCGCCAGCAGCCAAGTCGCGGTCCTCAAAGGGGGCTACACCTTC	CASSQVAVLKGGYTF
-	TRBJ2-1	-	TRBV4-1	TGCGCCAGCAGCCAAGATTTATCAGGAGCCTATGAGCAGTTCTTC	CASSQDLSGAYEQFF
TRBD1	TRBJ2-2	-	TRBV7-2	TGTGCCAGCAGGGCAGGGGGCGCGCCCGGGGAGCTGTTTTTT	CASRAGGAPGELFF
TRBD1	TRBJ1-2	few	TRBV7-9	TGTGCCAGCAGCTTACTCAGGGGGCTTCGAGGCTACACCTTC	CASSLLRGLRGYTF
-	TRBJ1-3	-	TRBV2	TGTGCCAGCAGTGGAAAGGGTTATTCTGGAAACACCATATATTTT	CASSGKGYSGNTIYF
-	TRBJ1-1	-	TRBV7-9	TGTGCCAGCAGCTTTACGGCAGACACTGGAGCTTTCTTT	CASSFTADTGAFF